This TCR beta chain was identified in a study of OX40 agonist ivuxolimab in advanced cancers. Study-level information: In three patients, partial responses were observed, one with hepatocellular carcinoma and two with cutaneous melanoma.

In the case of this clone: Antigen unknown.

Study findings and constraints: Expanded clones were, on average, more numerous in CD8+ T cells than in CD4+. Relatively little clonal expansion, among the lowest observed, appeared in partial responders at 0.1-3.0 mg/kg.

Measured with immunoSEQ multiplex PCR; TCRdb has only the in-frame clones, and not every one. The sample holds about 7,000 clones, roughly 80% seen once. Germline lookup yields CDR1 SGHVS and CDR2 FQNEAQ. After removal of 4 bases from V and 6 bases from J, the junction contained 9 bases not matched to a gene. CDR3 length: 16 amino acids. This TCR was sampled from an adult with an advanced solid tumor such as melanoma, head and neck, liver or kidney cancer. The chain joins TRBV7-8 to TRBJ2-3; 11 positions match TRBD2. Material: CD4+ or CD8+ T cells sorted from blood, obtained in a trial of the OX40 agonist ivuxolimab. CDR3 region: CASSSRVSGRADTQYF. CDR3 sequence (DNA): TGTGCCAGCAGCTCCCGAGTTAGCGGGAGGGCGGATACGCAGTATTTT.